What follows is one T cell receptor (beta chain) and its context. Sequencing used immunoSEQ multiplex PCR; TCRdb keeps in-frame clones, though not all of them. Among 95,000 to 150,000 clones, 75% to 90% were seen once, and the ten largest hold just under 30%. These data originate in a study of blood T cell repertoires in COVID-19. Study information: The United States, Italy and Spain supplied acute and convalescent COVID-19 samples.

After removal of 4 bases from V and 6 bases from J, the junction contained 4 bases not matched to a gene. Germline-derived CDR1 and CDR2 are SGHVS and FQNEAQ. This CDR3 contains 15 residues. The source of this sequence is a woman aged 70-85 years with acute or convalescent COVID-19. The sequenced sample was peripheral blood. The chain combines TRBV7-8 with TRBJ1-5; 12 bases fit TRBD1. The CDR3 here is CASSSGQGATQPQHF. Written as DNA, the CDR3 is TGTGCCAGCAGCTCGGGACAGGGGGCGACTCAGCCCCAGCATTTT.